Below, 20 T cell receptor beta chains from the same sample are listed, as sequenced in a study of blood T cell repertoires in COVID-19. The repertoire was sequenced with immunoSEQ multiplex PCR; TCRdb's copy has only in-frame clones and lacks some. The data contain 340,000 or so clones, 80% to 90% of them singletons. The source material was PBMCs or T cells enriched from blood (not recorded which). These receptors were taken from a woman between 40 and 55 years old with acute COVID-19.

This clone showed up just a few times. The CDR3 sequence: CASSQLNEQFF. The DNA of the CDR3 is TGTGCCAGCAGCCAATTAAATGAGCAGTTCTTC. The chain joins TRBV3-1 (or the pseudogene TRBV3-2) to TRBJ2-1, with D uncertain. CDR3 size: 11 residues. The V gene lost 2 bases and the J gene lost 7 bases, with 3 bases spanning the gap. The germline gives CDR1 LGHDT, CDR2 YNNKEL (reference sequence).

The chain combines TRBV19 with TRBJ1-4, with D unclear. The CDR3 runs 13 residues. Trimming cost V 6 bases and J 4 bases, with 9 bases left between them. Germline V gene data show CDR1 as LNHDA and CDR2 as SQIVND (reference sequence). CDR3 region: CASRRGLNEKLFF. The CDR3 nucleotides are TGTGCCAGTAGGCGCGGACTTAATGAAAAACTGTTTTTT.

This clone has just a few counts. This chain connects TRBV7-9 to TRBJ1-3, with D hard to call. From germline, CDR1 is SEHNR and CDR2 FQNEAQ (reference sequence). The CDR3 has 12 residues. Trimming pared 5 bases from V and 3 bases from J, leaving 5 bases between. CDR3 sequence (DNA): TGTGCCAGCAGCCCCCGTGGAAACACCATATATTTT. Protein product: CASSPRGNTIYF.

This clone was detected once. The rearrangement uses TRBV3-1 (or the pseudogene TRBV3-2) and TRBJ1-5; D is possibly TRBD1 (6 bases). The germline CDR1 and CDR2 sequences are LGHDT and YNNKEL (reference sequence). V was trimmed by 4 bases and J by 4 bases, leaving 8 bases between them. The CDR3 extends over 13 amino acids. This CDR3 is CASSPRGNQPQHF. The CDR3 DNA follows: TGTGCCAGCAGCCCCAGGGGTAATCAGCCCCAGCATTTT.

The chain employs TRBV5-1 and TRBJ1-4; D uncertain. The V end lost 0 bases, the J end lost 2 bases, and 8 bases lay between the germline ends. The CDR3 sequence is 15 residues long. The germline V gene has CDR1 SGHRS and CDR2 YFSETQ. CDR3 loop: CASSLAGSTNEKLFF. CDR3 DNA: TGCGCCAGCAGCTTGGCGGGTTCGACTAATGAAAAACTGTTTTTT. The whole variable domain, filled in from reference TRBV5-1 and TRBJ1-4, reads KAGVTQTPRYLIKTRGQQVTLSCSPISGHRSVSWYQQTPGQGLQFLFEYFSETQRNKGNFPGRFSGRQFSNSRSEMNVSTLELGDSALYLCASSLAGSTNEKLFFGSGTQLSVL.

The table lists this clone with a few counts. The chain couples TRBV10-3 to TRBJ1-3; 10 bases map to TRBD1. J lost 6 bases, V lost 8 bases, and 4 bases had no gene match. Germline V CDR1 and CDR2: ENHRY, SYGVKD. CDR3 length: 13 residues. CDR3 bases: TGTGCCATCGGCGGGACAGGGGCAAACACCATATATTTT. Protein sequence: CAIGGTGANTIYF.

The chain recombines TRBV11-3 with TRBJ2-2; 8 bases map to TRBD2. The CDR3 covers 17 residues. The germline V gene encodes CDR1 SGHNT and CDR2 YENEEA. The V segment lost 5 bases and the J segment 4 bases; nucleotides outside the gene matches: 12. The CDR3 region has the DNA TGTGCCAGCAGCCCGAGCGGGGGCGGTAAAATCACCGGGGAGCTGTTTTTT. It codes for CASSPSGGGKITGELFF.

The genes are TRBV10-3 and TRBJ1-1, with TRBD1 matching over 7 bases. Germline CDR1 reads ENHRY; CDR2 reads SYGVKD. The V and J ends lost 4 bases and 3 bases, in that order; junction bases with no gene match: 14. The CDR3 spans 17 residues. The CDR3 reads CAISGTGVAESDTEAFF. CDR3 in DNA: TGTGCCATCAGTGGGACAGGAGTGGCAGAGTCGGACACTGAAGCTTTCTTT.

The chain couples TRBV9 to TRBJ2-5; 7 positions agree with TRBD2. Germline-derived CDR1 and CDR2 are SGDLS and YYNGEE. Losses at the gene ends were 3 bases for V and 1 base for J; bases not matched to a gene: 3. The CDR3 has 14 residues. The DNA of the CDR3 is TGTGCCAGCAGCGCAACTAGCGTCCAAGAGACCCAGTACTTC. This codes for CASSATSVQETQYF. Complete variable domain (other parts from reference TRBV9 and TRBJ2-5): DSGVTQTPKHLITATGQRVTLRCSPRSGDLSVYWYQQSLDQGLQFLIQYYNGEERAKGNILERFSAQQFPDLHSELNLSSLELGDSALYFCASSATSVQETQYFGPGTRLLVL.

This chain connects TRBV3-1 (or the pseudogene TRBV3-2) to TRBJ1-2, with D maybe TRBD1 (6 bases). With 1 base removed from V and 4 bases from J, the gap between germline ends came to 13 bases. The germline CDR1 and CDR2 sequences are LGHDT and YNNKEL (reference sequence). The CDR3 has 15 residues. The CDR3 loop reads CASSQGFRDTYGYTF. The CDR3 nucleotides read TGTGCCAGCAGCCAAGGATTCCGGGACACCTATGGCTACACCTTC.

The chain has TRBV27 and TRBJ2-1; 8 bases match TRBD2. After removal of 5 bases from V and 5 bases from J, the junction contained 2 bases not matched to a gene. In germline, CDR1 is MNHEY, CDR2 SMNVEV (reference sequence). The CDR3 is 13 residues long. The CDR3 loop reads CASSPAGDNEQFF. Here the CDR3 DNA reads TGTGCCAGCAGTCCAGCGGGGGACAATGAGCAGTTCTTC.

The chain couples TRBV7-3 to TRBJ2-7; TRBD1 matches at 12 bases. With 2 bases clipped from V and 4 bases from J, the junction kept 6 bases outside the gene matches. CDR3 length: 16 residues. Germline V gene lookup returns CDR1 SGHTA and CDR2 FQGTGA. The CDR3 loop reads CASSLPGTGGAYEQYF. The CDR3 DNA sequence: TGTGCCAGCAGCTTACCCGGGACAGGGGGCGCTTACGAGCAGTACTTC.

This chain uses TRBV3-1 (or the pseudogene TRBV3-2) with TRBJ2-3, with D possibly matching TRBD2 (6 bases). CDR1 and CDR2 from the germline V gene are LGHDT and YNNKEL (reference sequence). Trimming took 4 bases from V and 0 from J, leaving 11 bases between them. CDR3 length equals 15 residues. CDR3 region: CASSPRERSTDTQYF. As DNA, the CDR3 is TGTGCCAGCAGCCCCCGGGAGCGGAGCACAGATACGCAGTATTTT.

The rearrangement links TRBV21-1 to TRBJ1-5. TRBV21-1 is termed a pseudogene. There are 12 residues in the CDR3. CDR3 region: CASSKRDQPQHF. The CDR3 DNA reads TGTGCCAGCAGCAAGCGTGATCAGCCCCAGCATTTT.

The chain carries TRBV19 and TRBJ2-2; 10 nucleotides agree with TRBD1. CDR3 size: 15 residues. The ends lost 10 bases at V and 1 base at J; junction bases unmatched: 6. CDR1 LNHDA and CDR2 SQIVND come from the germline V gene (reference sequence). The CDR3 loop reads CATKTGGMNTGELFF. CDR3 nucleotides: TGTGCCACTAAGACAGGGGGCATGAACACCGGGGAGCTGTTTTTT.

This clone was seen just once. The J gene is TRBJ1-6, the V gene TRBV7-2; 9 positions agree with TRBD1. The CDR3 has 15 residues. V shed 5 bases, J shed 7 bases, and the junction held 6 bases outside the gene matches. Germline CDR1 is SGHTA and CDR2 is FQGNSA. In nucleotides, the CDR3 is TGTGCCAGCAGCGAACAGGGGGCGCGCAATTCACCCCTCCACTTT. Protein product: CASSEQGARNSPLHF.

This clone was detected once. The DNA for the CDR3 is TGTGCCAGCAGCCAGCGCGGGGACCCCGTGGGCTATGGCTACACCTTC. As protein: CASSQRGDPVGYGYTF. The chain employs TRBV3-1 (or the pseudogene TRBV3-2) and TRBJ1-2, with D perhaps TRBD1 (5 bases). Trimming shortened V by 3 bases and J by 4 bases, and 18 bases separated the two germline ends. This CDR3 region has 16 residues. CDR1 and CDR2 (germline): LGHDT, YNNKEL (reference sequence).

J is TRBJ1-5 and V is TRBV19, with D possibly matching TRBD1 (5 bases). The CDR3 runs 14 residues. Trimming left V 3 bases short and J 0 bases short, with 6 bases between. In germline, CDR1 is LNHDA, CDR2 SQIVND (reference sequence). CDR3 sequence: CASSIRDSNQPQHF. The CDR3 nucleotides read TGTGCCAGTAGTATCAGGGATAGCAATCAGCCCCAGCATTTT.

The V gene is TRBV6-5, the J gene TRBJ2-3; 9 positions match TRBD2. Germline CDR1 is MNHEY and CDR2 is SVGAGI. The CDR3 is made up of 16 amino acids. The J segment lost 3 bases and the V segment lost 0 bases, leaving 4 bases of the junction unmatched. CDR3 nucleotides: TGTGCCAGCAGTTACTCTAGGACTAGCGCGACAGATACGCAGTATTTT. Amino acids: CASSYSRTSATDTQYF.

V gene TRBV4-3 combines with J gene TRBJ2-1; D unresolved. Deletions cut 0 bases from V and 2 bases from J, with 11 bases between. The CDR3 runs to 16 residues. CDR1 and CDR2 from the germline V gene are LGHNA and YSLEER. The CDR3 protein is CASSQDIGDPYNEQFF. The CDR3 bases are TGCGCCAGCAGCCAAGATATAGGAGACCCCTACAATGAGCAGTTCTTC.